This TCR beta chain was sequenced during a study of neurological immune-mediated disorders. Study-wide results and caveats: The expanded clones of different subjects shared no CDR3 amino acid sequences (suggesting private repertoires in all groups).

Unsorted libraries were prepared from 2 million PBMCs held at -80 C. The table lists this clonotype with many counts. What it binds is not known. The length of the CDR3 is 15 residues. The trim removed 5 bases at V and 7 bases at J, leaving 8 bases unmatched. The V gene's germline CDR1 is SGHVS and CDR2 FNYEAQ. The authors made cDNA by 5'RACE with 10-nucleotide random UMIs. The yield of each sequencing run was over 170 million TCR-beta sequences from 15-18 subjects. TCRdb ran MiXCR on the 5' RACE reads and lists one entry per CDR3 protein. The data hold 36,000 or so distinct CDR3 sequences, with about 9.4% observed a single time.

V usage is TRBV7-6 and J usage is TRBJ1-6; TRBD1 matches at 7 bases. This clonotype originated in a woman in her twenties or thirties with HTLV-1-associated myelopathy (HAM/TSP). The sample was PBMCs. CDR3 DNA sequence: TGTGCCAGCAGCCCCGGAGGGGGCTGGAATTCACCCCTCCACTTT. It codes for CASSPGGGWNSPLHF.